The 26 T cell receptor beta chains given below trace back to one sample, sequenced in a study of type 1 regulatory T cells. No antigen has been assigned to these receptors. TCRdb reanalysed the reads using MiXCR and keeps one entry per CDR3 protein. The sample has about 24,000 distinct CDR3 sequences; about half are singletons. The sequenced sample consisted of cultured T cells, either the whole culture or a sorted T cell fraction (not recorded which). These receptors were obtained from a human donor in good health.

This clonotype has just a few counts. The chain couples TRBV28 to TRBJ2-1; 8 bases are a match to TRBD2. V shed 8 bases, J shed 3 bases, and the junction held 9 bases outside the gene matches. CDR3 length: 15 amino acids. CDR1 is MDHEN, CDR2 SYDVKM, per germline. CDR3 DNA sequence: TGTGCCAGCCTATCGCGGGGGGTCAGCTACAATGAGCAGTTCTTC. Its translation: CASLSRGVSYNEQFF.

The rearrangement links TRBV11-3 to TRBJ1-4; D might be TRBD1 (6 bases). The CDR3 is 14 amino acids. Germline V gives CDR1 SGHNT, CDR2 YENEEA. Trimming cost V 5 bases and J 3 bases, with 10 bases left between them. Here the CDR3 reads CASSSGQPNEKLFF. As DNA, the CDR3 is TGTGCCAGCAGCAGCGGACAGCCTAATGAAAAACTGTTTTTT.

The chain recombines TRBV20-1 with TRBJ2-5; 10 bases align to TRBD2. The CDR3 sequence is 13 residues long. V was clipped by 8 bases and J by 5 bases; unmatched bases: 8. Germline V gives CDR1 DFQATT, CDR2 SNEGSKA (reference sequence). Written as DNA, the CDR3 is TGCAGTACGATTAGCGGGGGGACGGAGACCCAGTACTTC. Its protein is CSTISGGTETQYF.

The J gene is TRBJ1-1, the V gene TRBV12-3 or TRBV12-4; D not resolved. The CDR3 loop spans 15 amino acids. The V end was cut by 5 bases, the J end by 9 bases, with 22 bases between. CDR3: CASSRPPRPGHQAFF. The CDR3 DNA is TGTGCCAGCAGTCGCCCCCCTCGCCCCGGTCATCAAGCTTTCTTT.

This chain uses TRBV29-1 with TRBJ1-1; D possibly corresponds to TRBD1 (6 bases). Germline V lookup: CDR1 SQVTM, CDR2 ANQGSEA. Trimming removed 5 bases from V and 5 bases from J, with 18 bases in between. This CDR3 is built from 14 residues. CDR3: CSVSWGGLVTEAFF. In DNA, the CDR3 is TGCAGCGTTTCTTGGGGGGGCCTGGTGACTGAAGCTTTCTTT.

The J gene is TRBJ2-3, the V gene TRBV10-3, with 12 bases identical to TRBD2. The CDR3 loop spans 13 amino acids. Per the germline V gene, CDR1 is ENHRY and CDR2 is SYGVKD. V gave up 8 bases and J gave up 6 bases; unmatched junction bases: 3. CDR3 coding DNA: TGTGCCATCCGGACTAGCGGGGATGATACGCAGTATTTT. Translating it yields CAIRTSGDDTQYF.

The rearrangement uses TRBV5-1 and TRBJ2-7, with D hard to call. Trimming removed 0 bases from V and 4 bases from J, with 14 bases in between. There are 15 residues in the CDR3. Per germline, CDR1 SGHRS and CDR2 YFSETQ. The CDR3 nucleotides read TGCGCCAGCAGCTTGGCCGTCGGCTTCCCGTACGAGCAGTACTTC. The encoded protein is CASSLAVGFPYEQYF.

Details on this clonotype: The CDR3 end shows no conserved phenylalanine or tryptophan, and so a read error is likely. The chain combines TRBV7-2 with TRBJ2-1, with TRBD1 matching over 8 bases. The germline CDR1 and CDR2 sequences are SGHTA and FQGNSA. Trimming took 4 bases from V and 8 from J; bases not matched to a gene: 10. The CDR3 consists of 15 residues. In DNA form, the CDR3 reads TGTGCCAGCAGCTCAGGGGGCGCAGGGGGCGATGAGCAGTTCGTC. Residues: CASSSGGAGGDEQFV.

This chain uses TRBV9 with TRBJ2-7; D uncertain. The CDR3 runs 14 residues. V lost 4 bases and J lost 3, with 14 bases in between. The V gene's germline CDR1 is SGDLS and CDR2 YYNGEE. CDR3 protein: CASSLDGDNYEQYF. The CDR3 DNA reads TGTGCCAGCAGCCTCGATGGAGACAACTACGAGCAGTACTTC. Combining the CDR3 with reference TRBV9 and TRBJ2-7 gives the whole variable domain DSGVTQTPKHLITATGQRVTLRCSPRSGDLSVYWYQQSLDQGLQFLIQYYNGEERAKGNILERFSAQQFPDLHSELNLSSLELGDSALYFCASSLDGDNYEQYFGPGTRLTVT.

This clonotype was counted only a few times. The rearrangement joins TRBV12-3 or TRBV12-4 to TRBJ1-4; 8 bases are shared with TRBD1. Trimming at V came to 5 bases and at J to 7 bases, leaving 18 bases not matched to a gene. The CDR3 has 18 amino acids. Written as DNA, the CDR3 is TGTGCCAGCAGTCCTTATCCCCCTGGACAGGGTATAATTGAAAAACTGTTTTTT. It is translated as CASSPYPPGQGIIEKLFF.

In this sample, this clonotype turned up many times. The V and J genes are TRBV20-1 and TRBJ2-5; 15 positions agree with TRBD2. This CDR3 spans 16 amino acids. The trim removed 0 bases at V and 4 bases at J, leaving 3 bases unmatched. The V gene's germline CDR1 is DFQATT and CDR2 SNEGSKA (reference sequence). The CDR3 sequence: CSARDPGLAGGETQYF. CDR3 nucleotide sequence: TGCAGTGCTAGAGATCCGGGACTAGCGGGGGGAGAGACCCAGTACTTC.

This clonotype was seen a few times. V is TRBV7-2 and J is TRBJ1-1; D is perhaps TRBD1 (5 bases). The CDR3 has 16 residues. Deletions cut 3 bases from V and 0 bases from J, with 14 bases between. Germline CDR1 SGHTA, CDR2 FQGNSA. In DNA, the CDR3 is TGTGCCAGCAGCTTCCGGGGGTTGGGGATGAACACTGAAGCTTTCTTT. It translates to CASSFRGLGMNTEAFF. Complete variable domain (other parts from reference TRBV7-2 and TRBJ1-1): GAGVSQSPSNKVTEKGKDVELRCDPISGHTALYWYRQSLGQGLEFLIYFQGNSAPDKSGLPSDRFSAERTGGSVSTLTIQRTQQEDSAVYLCASSFRGLGMNTEAFFGQGTRLTVV.

The chain recombines TRBV20-1 with TRBJ1-2, with D tentatively TRBD1 (6 bases). CDR1 is DFQATT, CDR2 SNEGSKA, per germline (reference sequence). Trimming shortened V by 3 bases and J by 8 bases, and 13 bases separated the two germline ends. The CDR3 is 12 residues long. The CDR3 DNA is TGCAGTGCTAGTGGGGGGGCCGGGGGCTACACCTTC. It is translated as CSASGGAGGYTF.

This clonotype showed up many times. The gene calls are TRBV5-1 and TRBJ2-3; 7 bases are a match to TRBD2. In germline, CDR1 is SGHRS, CDR2 YFSETQ. The V gene end was trimmed by 3 bases and the J gene end by 6 bases; junction bases not matched to a gene: 1. CDR3 length: 12 residues. DNA of the CDR3: TGCGCCAGCAGCTCCGGGGGGGATACGCAGTATTTT. It codes for CASSSGGDTQYF.

A word on this clonotype: Mismatch with germline at one junction end may stem from a read error. The chain employs TRBV7-2 and TRBJ1-5; D remains unclear. The V gene's germline CDR1 is SGHTA and CDR2 FQGNSA. The CDR3 is made up of 13 amino acids. CDR3 amino acids: CASNLGFYQPQHF. DNA for the CDR3: TGTGCCAGCAACTTAGGGTTTTATCAGCCCCAGCATTTT.

The table lists this clonotype with many counts. J is TRBJ2-1 and V is TRBV5-6; TRBD2 agrees at 9 bases. Germline V lookup: CDR1 SGHDT, CDR2 YYEEEE. The CDR3 spans 18 residues. J lost 0 bases, V lost 4 bases, and 11 bases had no gene match. CDR3: CASSGMGSSGASYNEQFF. The DNA for the CDR3 is TGTGCCAGCAGCGGAATGGGGTCTAGCGGGGCCTCCTACAATGAGCAGTTCTTC.

This clonotype turned up a few times. The chain is built from TRBV18 and TRBJ1-5; no firm D call. Germline CDR1 reads KGHSH; CDR2 reads LQKENI. The ends were cut back, 2 bases at V and 1 base at J, with 3 bases in the middle. The CDR3 is made up of 13 amino acids. The CDR3: CASSPGSNQPQHF. The CDR3 coding sequence is TGTGCCAGCTCACCAGGCAGCAATCAGCCCCAGCATTTT. Supplemented by reference TRBV18 and TRBJ1-5, the full variable domain reads NAGVMQNPRHLVRRRGQEARLRCSPMKGHSHVYWYRQLPEEGLKFMVYLQKENIIDESGMPKERFSAEFPKEGPSILRIQQVVRGDSAAYFCASSPGSNQPQHFGDGTRLSIL.

The chain uses TRBV9 and TRBJ2-5; 10 nucleotides match TRBD2. Germline V gene sequence: CDR1 SGDLS, CDR2 YYNGEE. The length of the CDR3 is 18 residues. V lost 3 bases and J lost 5; bases outside the gene matches: 16. CDR3 protein: CASSAGRISGGLGETQYF. In DNA form, the CDR3 reads TGTGCCAGCAGCGCCGGACGGATTAGCGGGGGGTTAGGGGAGACCCAGTACTTC.

This clonotype has more than one count but fewer than ten. V is TRBV5-1 and J is TRBJ2-1; no reliable D call. The V end lost 0 bases, the J end lost 6 bases, and 10 bases lay between the germline ends. CDR3 length: 14 amino acids. The V gene's germline CDR1 is SGHRS and CDR2 YFSETQ. CDR3 DNA sequence: TGCGCCAGCAGCTTGGTAACGGCCGCCAATGAGCAGTTCTTC. Translating gives CASSLVTAANEQFF.

This chain joins TRBV18 and TRBJ2-3; no reliable D call. Trimming removed 2 bases at V and 1 base at J, with 10 bases between. This CDR3 comprises 15 residues. CDR1 is KGHSH and CDR2 is LQKENI in the germline V gene. CDR3: CASSPSILGTDTQYF. The CDR3 region has the DNA TGTGCCAGCTCACCATCGATCTTGGGCACAGATACGCAGTATTTT.

V and J are TRBV2 and TRBJ2-2, with D possibly TRBD1 on 6 matching bases. Germline lookup yields CDR1 SNHLY and CDR2 FYNNEI. V was trimmed by 6 bases and J by 7 bases, leaving 15 bases between them. This CDR3 has 14 residues. The CDR3 coding sequence is TGTGCCAGCAGGACCGGGACACCTATCGGGGAGCTGTTTTTT. Protein product: CASRTGTPIGELFF. Combining the CDR3 with reference TRBV2 and TRBJ2-2 gives the whole variable domain EPEVTQTPSHQVTQMGQEVILRCVPISNHLYFYWYRQILGQKVEFLVSFYNNEISEKSEIFDDQFSVERPDGSNFTLKIRSTKLEDSAMYFCASRTGTPIGELFFGEGSRLTVL.

This clonotype has a handful of counts. The V call is TRBV7-2, the J call TRBJ2-3; D is unresolved. V lost 5 bases to trimming and J lost 1 base, with 4 bases between them. CDR3 size: 12 residues. Germline V CDR1 and CDR2: SGHTA, FQGNSA. This chain's CDR3 is CASSRRTDTQYF. CDR3 nucleotide sequence: TGTGCCAGCAGCAGGCGCACAGATACGCAGTATTTT. Together with reference TRBV7-2 and TRBJ2-3, the CDR3 gives the full variable domain: GAGVSQSPSNKVTEKGKDVELRCDPISGHTALYWYRQSLGQGLEFLIYFQGNSAPDKSGLPSDRFSAERTGGSVSTLTIQRTQQEDSAVYLCASSRRTDTQYFGPGTRLTVL.

With respect to this clonotype: A much larger clone differs from this one at a single base, so this may be a read error. The genes are TRBV9 and TRBJ2-5; weak D call: TRBD2 (5 bases). CDR1 and CDR2 from the germline V gene are SGDLS and YYNGEE. The CDR3 spans 17 residues. Trimming cost V 0 bases and J 2 bases, with 17 bases left between them. CDR3 sequence (DNA): TGTGCCAGCAGCGTAGGGTCGTTAGCGAGGGCACAAGAGACCCAGTACTTC. This translates into CASSVGSLARAQETQYF.

Of note for this clonotype: One base away lies a much larger clone, so this may be a sequencing read error. The chain uses TRBV20-1 and TRBJ1-1; unclear D gene. The CDR3 covers 11 residues. Trimming took off 2 bases at V and 11 bases at J, with 12 bases between the two ends. The V gene's germline CDR1 is DFQATT and CDR2 SNEGSKA (reference sequence). CDR3 nucleotide sequence: TGCAGTGCTAGACCCGGGGAGGAGGCTTTCTTT. Protein sequence: CSARPGEEAFF.

This clonotype occurred a few times. This chain links TRBV5-1 with TRBJ1-1; tentatively, D is TRBD1 (6 bases). V was trimmed by 2 bases and J by 7 bases, leaving 21 bases between them. This CDR3 is built from 16 residues. Germline assignment: CDR1 SGHRS and CDR2 YFSETQ. The CDR3 region has the DNA TGCGCCAGCAGCTTAACGTATACAGGGTTGAAGATTGAAGCTTTCTTT. It yields the protein CASSLTYTGLKIEAFF.

This clonotype was counted many times. The chain is built from TRBV5-1 and TRBJ1-1; D ambiguous. Trimming pared 3 bases from V and 6 bases from J, leaving 15 bases between. This CDR3 spans 14 amino acids. The germline gives CDR1 SGHRS, CDR2 YFSETQ. CDR3 loop: CASSSQPSSAEAFF. In nucleotides, the CDR3 is TGCGCCAGCAGCTCCCAGCCAAGTTCGGCTGAAGCTTTCTTT. The complete variable domain, with remaining parts taken from reference TRBV5-1 and TRBJ1-1, reads KAGVTQTPRYLIKTRGQQVTLSCSPISGHRSVSWYQQTPGQGLQFLFEYFSETQRNKGNFPGRFSGRQFSNSRSEMNVSTLELGDSALYLCASSSQPSSAEAFFGQGTRLTVV.